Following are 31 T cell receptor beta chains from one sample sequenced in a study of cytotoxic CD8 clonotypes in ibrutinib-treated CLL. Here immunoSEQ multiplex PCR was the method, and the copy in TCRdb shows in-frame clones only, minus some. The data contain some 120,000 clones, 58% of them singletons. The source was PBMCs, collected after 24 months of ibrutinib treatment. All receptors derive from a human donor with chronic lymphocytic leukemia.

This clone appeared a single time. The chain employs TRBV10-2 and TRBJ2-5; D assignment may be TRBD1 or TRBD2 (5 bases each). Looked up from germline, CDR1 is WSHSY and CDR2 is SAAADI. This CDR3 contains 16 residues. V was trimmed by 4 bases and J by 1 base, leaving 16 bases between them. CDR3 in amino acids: CASSGGTPRRQETQYF. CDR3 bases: TGCGCCAGCAGTGGAGGGACCCCGAGACGCCAAGAGACCCAGTACTTC.

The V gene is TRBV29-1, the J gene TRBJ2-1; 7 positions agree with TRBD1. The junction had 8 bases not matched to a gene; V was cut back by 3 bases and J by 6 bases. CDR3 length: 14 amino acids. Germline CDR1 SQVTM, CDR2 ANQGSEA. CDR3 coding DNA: TGCAGCGTTGAGGGACAGATAAAATCCAATGAGCAGTTCTTC. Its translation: CSVEGQIKSNEQFF.

As DNA, the CDR3 is TGTGCCAGCAGCTTAGGACTACAACAAGAGACCCAGTACTTC. Protein sequence: CASSLGLQQETQYF. The V and J genes are TRBV7-3 and TRBJ2-5, with D perhaps TRBD2 (6 bases). Per germline, CDR1 SGHTA and CDR2 FQGTGA. The germline V and J ends were trimmed by 2 bases and 2 bases, with 9 bases remaining between them. This CDR3 region has 14 residues. The full variable domain, with the rest looked up from reference TRBV7-3 and TRBJ2-5, is GAGVSQTPSNKVTEKGKYVELRCDPISGHTALYWYRQSLGQGPEFLIYFQGTGAADDSGLPNDRFFAVRPEGSVSTLKIQRTERGDSAVYLCASSLGLQQETQYFGPGTRLLVL.

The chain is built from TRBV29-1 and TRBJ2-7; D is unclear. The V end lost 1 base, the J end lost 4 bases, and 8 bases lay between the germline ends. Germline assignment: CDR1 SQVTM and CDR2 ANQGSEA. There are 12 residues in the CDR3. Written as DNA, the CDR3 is TGCAGCGTTGAAGGACTCAGGTACGAGCAGTACTTC. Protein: CSVEGLRYEQYF.

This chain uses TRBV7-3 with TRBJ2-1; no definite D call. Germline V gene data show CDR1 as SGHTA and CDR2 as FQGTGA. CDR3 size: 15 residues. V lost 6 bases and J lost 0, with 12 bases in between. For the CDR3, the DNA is TGTGCCAGCAGTTTGACGTTAAGCTCCTACAATGAGCAGTTCTTC. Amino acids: CASSLTLSSYNEQFF.

CDR3 DNA sequence: TGTGCCAGCAGCCCCGGGCCCGCGAACACCGGGGAGCTGTTTTTT. Translated: CASSPGPANTGELFF. V is TRBV5-4 and J is TRBJ2-2, with D uncertain. Germline V gene lookup returns CDR1 SGHNT and CDR2 YYREEE (reference sequence). CDR3 length equals 15 residues. V was trimmed by 4 bases and J by 0 bases, leaving 10 bases between them.

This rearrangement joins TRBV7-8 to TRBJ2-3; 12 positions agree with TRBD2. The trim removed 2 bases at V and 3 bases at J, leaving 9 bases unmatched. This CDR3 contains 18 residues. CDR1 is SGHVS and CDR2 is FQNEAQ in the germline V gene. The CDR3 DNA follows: TGTGCCAGCAGCTTAATCCCACTAGCGGGGGGTGGAACAGATACGCAGTATTTT. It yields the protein CASSLIPLAGGGTDTQYF.

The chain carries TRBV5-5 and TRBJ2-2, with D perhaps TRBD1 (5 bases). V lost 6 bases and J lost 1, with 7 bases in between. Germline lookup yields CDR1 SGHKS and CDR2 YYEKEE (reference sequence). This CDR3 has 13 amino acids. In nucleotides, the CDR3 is TGTGCCAGCAACCAGGGGAACACCGGGGAGCTGTTTTTT. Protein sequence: CASNQGNTGELFF.

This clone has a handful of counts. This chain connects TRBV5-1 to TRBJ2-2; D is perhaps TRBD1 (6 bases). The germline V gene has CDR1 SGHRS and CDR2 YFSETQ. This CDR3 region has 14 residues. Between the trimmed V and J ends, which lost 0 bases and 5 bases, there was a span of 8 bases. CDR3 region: CASSLDRATGELFF. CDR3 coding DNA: TGCGCCAGCAGCTTGGACAGGGCGACCGGGGAGCTGTTTTTT.

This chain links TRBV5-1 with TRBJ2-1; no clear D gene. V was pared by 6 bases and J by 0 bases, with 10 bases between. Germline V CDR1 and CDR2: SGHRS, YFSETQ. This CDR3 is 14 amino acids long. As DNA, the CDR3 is TGCGCCAGCAAGACCTCCGCCTCCTACAATGAGCAGTTCTTC. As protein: CASKTSASYNEQFF.

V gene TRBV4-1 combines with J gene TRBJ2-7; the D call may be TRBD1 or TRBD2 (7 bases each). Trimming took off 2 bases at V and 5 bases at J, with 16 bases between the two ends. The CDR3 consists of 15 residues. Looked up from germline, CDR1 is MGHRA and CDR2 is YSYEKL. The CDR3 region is CASSQSGGGFDEQYF. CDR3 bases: TGCGCCAGCAGCCAATCAGGGGGGGGATTCGACGAGCAGTACTTC.

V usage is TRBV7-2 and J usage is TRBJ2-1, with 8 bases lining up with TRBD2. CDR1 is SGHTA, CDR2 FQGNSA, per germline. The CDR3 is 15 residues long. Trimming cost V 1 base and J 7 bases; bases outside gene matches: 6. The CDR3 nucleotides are TGTGCCAGCAGCTTAGTTGCGGGGGGCGCGAATGAGCAGTTCTTC. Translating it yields CASSLVAGGANEQFF.

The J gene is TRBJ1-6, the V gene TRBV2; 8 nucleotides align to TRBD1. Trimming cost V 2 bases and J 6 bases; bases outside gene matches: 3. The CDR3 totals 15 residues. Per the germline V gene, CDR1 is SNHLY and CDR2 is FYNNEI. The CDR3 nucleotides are TGTGCCAGCAGTGAAAGGACAGGGAGTAATTCACCCCTCCACTTT. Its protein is CASSERTGSNSPLHF.

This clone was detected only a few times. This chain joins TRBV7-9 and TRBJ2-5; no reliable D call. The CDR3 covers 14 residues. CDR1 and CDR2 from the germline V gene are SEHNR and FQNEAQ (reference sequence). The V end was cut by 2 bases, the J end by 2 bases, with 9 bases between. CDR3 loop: CASSLTRAQETQYF. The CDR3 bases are TGTGCCAGCAGCTTAACCCGGGCTCAAGAGACCCAGTACTTC.

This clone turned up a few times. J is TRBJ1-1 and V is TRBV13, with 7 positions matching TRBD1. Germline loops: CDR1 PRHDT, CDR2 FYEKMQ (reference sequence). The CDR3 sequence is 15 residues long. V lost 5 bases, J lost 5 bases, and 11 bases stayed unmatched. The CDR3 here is CASSPGDRTITEAFF. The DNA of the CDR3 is TGTGCCAGCAGCCCCGGGGACAGAACGATTACTGAAGCTTTCTTT. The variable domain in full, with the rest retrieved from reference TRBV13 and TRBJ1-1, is AAGVIQSPRHLIKEKRETATLKCYPIPRHDTVYWYQQGPGQDPQFLISFYEKMQSDKGSIPDRFSAQQFSDYHSELNMSSLELGDSALYFCASSPGDRTITEAFFGQGTRLTVV.

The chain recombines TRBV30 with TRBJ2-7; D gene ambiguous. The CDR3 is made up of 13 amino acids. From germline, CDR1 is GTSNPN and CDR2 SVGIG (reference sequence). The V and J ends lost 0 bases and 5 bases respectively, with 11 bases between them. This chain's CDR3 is CAWSVGSLDEQYF. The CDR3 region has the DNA TGTGCCTGGAGTGTTGGCAGTCTGGACGAGCAGTACTTC. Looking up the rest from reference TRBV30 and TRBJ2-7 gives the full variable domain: SQTIHQWPATLVQPVGSPLSLECTVEGTSNPNLYWYRQAAGRGLQLLFYSVGIGQISSEVPQNLSASRPQDRQFILSSKKLLLSDSGFYLCAWSVGSLDEQYFGPGTRLTVT.

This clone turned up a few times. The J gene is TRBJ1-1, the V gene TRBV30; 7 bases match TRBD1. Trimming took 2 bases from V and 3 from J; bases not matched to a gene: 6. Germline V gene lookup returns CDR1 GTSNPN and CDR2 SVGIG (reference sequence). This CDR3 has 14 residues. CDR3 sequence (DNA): TGTGCCTGGAGTAAAGACAGGGTGGACACTGAAGCTTTCTTT. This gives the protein CAWSKDRVDTEAFF.

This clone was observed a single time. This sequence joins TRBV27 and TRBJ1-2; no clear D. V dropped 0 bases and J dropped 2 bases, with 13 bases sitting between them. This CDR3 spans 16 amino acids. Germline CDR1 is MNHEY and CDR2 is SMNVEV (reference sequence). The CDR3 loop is CASSLSSSSANYGYTF. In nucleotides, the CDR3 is TGTGCCAGCAGTTTATCGAGCAGTTCCGCCAACTATGGCTACACCTTC.

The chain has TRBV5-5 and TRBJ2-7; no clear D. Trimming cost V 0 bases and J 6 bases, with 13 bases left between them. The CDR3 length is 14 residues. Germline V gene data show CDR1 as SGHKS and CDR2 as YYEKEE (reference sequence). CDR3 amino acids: CASSLGTGGSEQYF. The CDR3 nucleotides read TGTGCCAGCAGCTTGGGGACCGGTGGGTCCGAGCAGTACTTC. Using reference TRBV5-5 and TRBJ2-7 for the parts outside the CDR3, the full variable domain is DAGVTQSPTHLIKTRGQQVTLRCSPISGHKSVSWYQQVLGQGPQFIFQYYEKEERGRGNFPDRFSARQFPNYSSELNVNALLLGDSALYLCASSLGTGGSEQYFGPGTRLTVT.

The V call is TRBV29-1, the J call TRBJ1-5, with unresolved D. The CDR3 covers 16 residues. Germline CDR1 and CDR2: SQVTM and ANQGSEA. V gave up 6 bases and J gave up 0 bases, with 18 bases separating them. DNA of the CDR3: TGCAGCGTAAAAGAAGGGAACCCTTATAGCAATCAGCCCCAGCATTTT. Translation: CSVKEGNPYSNQPQHF.

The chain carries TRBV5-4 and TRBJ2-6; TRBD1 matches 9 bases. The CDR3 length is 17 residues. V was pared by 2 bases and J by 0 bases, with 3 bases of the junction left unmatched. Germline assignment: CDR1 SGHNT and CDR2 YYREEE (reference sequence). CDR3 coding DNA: TGTGCCAGCAGCTTCGACAGGGGGTTCTCTGGGGCCAACGTCCTGACTTTC. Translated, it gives CASSFDRGFSGANVLTF.

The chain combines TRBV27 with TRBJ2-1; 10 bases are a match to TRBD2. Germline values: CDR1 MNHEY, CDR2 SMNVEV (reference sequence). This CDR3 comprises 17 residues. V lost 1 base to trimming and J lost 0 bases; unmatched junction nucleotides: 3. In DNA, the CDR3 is TGTGCCAGCAGTTTATTCACTAGCGGGGCCTCCTACAATGAGCAGTTCTTC. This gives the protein CASSLFTSGASYNEQFF.

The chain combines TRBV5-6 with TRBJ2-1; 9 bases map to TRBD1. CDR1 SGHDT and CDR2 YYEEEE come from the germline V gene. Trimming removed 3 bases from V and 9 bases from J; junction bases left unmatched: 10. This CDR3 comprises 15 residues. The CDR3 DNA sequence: TGTGCCAGCAGCTACCGGGACAGGGATTTTGGTGAGCAGTTCTTC. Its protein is CASSYRDRDFGEQFF.

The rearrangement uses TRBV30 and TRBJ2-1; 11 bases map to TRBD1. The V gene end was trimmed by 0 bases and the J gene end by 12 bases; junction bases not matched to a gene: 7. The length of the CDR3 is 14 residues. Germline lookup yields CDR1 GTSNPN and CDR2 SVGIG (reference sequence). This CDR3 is CAWSVGTGGSAQFF. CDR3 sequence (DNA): TGTGCCTGGAGTGTGGGGACAGGGGGGTCAGCGCAGTTCTTC.

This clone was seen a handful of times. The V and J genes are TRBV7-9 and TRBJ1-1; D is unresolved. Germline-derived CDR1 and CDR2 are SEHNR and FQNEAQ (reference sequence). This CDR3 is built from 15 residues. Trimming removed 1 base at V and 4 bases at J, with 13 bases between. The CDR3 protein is CASSLGASGPTEAFF. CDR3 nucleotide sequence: TGTGCCAGCAGCTTAGGGGCCAGTGGGCCCACTGAAGCTTTCTTT.

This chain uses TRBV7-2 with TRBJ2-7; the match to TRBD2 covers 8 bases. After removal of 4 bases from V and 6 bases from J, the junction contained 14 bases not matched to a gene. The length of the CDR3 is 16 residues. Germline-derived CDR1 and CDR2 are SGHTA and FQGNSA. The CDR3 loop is CASSWEPGLGRGEQYF. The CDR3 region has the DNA TGTGCCAGCAGCTGGGAACCGGGACTAGGCCGGGGCGAGCAGTACTTC.

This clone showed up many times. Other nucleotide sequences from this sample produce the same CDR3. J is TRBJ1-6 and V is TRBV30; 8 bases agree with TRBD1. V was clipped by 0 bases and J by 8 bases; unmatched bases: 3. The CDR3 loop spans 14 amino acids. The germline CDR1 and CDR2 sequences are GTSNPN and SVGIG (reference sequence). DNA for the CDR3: TGTGCCTGGAGTGTTCTACAGGGGGATTCACCCCTCCACTTT. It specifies CAWSVLQGDSPLHF.

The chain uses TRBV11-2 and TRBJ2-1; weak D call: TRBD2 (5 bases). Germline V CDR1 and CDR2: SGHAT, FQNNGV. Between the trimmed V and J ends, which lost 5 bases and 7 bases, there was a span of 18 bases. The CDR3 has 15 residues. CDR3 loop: CASSPRSSGGNEQFF. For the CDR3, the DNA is TGTGCCAGCAGCCCCCGATCATCCGGCGGGAATGAGCAGTTCTTC.

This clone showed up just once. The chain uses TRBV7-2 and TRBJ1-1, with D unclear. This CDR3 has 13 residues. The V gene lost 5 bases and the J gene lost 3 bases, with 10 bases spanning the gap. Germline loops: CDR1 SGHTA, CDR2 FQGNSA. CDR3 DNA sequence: TGTGCCAGCAGCCTCGACACCGACACTGAAGCTTTCTTT. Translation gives CASSLDTDTEAFF.

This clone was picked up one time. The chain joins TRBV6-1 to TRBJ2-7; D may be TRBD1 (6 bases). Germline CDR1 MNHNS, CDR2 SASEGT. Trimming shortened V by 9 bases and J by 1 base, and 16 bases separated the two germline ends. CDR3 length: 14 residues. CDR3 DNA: TGTGCCAGTCGACAGGACCTACAATCCTACGAGCAGTACTTC. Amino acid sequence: CASRQDLQSYEQYF.

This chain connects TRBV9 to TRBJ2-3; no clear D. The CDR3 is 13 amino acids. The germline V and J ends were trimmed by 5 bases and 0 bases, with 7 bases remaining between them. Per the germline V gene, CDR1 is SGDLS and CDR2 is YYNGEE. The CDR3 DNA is TGTGCCAGCAGGCGTGGTAGCACAGATACGCAGTATTTT. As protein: CASRRGSTDTQYF.